This T cell receptor (beta chain) was identified during a study of blood T cell repertoires in COVID-19. Followed longitudinally, the Seattle patients had been enrolled during active infection. This table comes from immunoSEQ multiplex PCR, and its TCRdb copy is limited to in-frame clones, with some not included. The sample records roughly 460,000 clones, roughly 89% being singletons. CDR1 is SGDLS and CDR2 is YYNGEE in the germline V gene. The CDR3 sequence is 16 residues long. V was shortened by 3 bases and J by 6 bases, with 16 bases between the two germline ends. The sequenced material came from peripheral blood. This clonotype was obtained from a man younger than 30 with COVID-19, enrolled during active disease. The rearrangement uses TRBV9 and TRBJ1-6, with D possibly matching TRBD1 (6 bases). The CDR3 sequence: CASSANRDTANSPLHF. CDR3 DNA sequence: TGTGCCAGCAGCGCTAACCGGGACACCGCTAATTCACCCCTCCACTTT.